This is a list of T cell receptor beta chains from one sample in a study of OX40 agonist ivuxolimab in advanced cancers. Only in-frame clones appear in the TCRdb table, and some are missing; sequencing was by immunoSEQ multiplex PCR. The profile covers around 39,000 clones, with 88% appearing a single time and 3.5% to 5% taken by the ten largest. Source: CD4+ or CD8+ T cells sorted from blood, taken in a trial of the OX40 agonist ivuxolimab. The origin of the receptors is an adult with an advanced solid tumor such as melanoma, head and neck, liver or kidney cancer. The CDR3 runs from the conserved cysteine through the conserved F or W. A D gene is named only where the DNA matches it firmly. Clone size is not always given. Where it is, it says once, few, many or a class for expanded clones.

abundance: NA
v_gene: TRBV6-5
d_gene: NA
j_gene: TRBJ1-6
CDR3aa: CASSYDPTGKSSPLHF

abundance: NA
v_gene: TRBV18
d_gene: NA
j_gene: TRBJ1-4
CDR3aa: CASSPLRGNEKLFF

abundance: NA
v_gene: TRBV29-1
d_gene: NA
j_gene: TRBJ2-5
CDR3aa: CSVGETQYF

abundance: NA
v_gene: TRBV5-1
d_gene: TRBD1
j_gene: TRBJ2-5
CDR3aa: CASSLNDRGETQYF

abundance: once
v_gene: TRBV11-2
d_gene: NA
j_gene: TRBJ2-2
CDR3aa: CASSRGQSNTGELFF

abundance: NA
v_gene: TRBV19
d_gene: TRBD2
j_gene: TRBJ2-7
CDR3aa: CASSIQAGGPYEQYF

abundance: NA
v_gene: TRBV7-2
d_gene: TRBD1
j_gene: TRBJ1-2
CDR3aa: CASSFQQGMGGYTF

abundance: NA
v_gene: TRBV11-2
d_gene: NA
j_gene: TRBJ2-1
CDR3aa: CASSGFYNEQFF

abundance: NA
v_gene: TRBV5-1
d_gene: NA
j_gene: TRBJ2-5
CDR3aa: CASSLNRVGGETQYF

abundance: NA
v_gene: TRBV5-4
d_gene: NA
j_gene: TRBJ2-2
CDR3aa: CASSLAGTTKAGELFF

abundance: NA
v_gene: TRBV6-5
d_gene: NA
j_gene: TRBJ2-3
CDR3aa: CASSIHFKTDTQYF

abundance: once
v_gene: TRBV27
d_gene: TRBD2
j_gene: TRBJ2-1
CDR3aa: CAGGLPPYNEQFF

abundance: NA
v_gene: TRBV2
d_gene: TRBD1
j_gene: TRBJ2-5
CDR3aa: CATSGQGVQETQYF

abundance: NA
v_gene: TRBV4-2
d_gene: NA
j_gene: TRBJ2-5
CDR3aa: CASSQGVATVGETQYF

abundance: NA
v_gene: TRBV5-6
d_gene: NA
j_gene: TRBJ2-7
CDR3aa: CASRRAGAHEQYF

abundance: NA
v_gene: TRBV25-1
d_gene: NA
j_gene: TRBJ2-2
CDR3aa: CASSVGGSGTGELFF

abundance: NA
v_gene: TRBV28
d_gene: NA
j_gene: TRBJ2-5
CDR3aa: CASSPGTTGQETQYF

abundance: once
v_gene: TRBV5-1
d_gene: TRBD2
j_gene: TRBJ2-7
CDR3aa: CASRGSGAYEQYF

abundance: NA
v_gene: TRBV7-2
d_gene: NA
j_gene: TRBJ2-1
CDR3aa: CASSLALARLSYNEQFF

abundance: few
v_gene: TRBV5-1
d_gene: NA
j_gene: TRBJ1-6
CDR3aa: CASSLEGLPLHF

abundance: NA
v_gene: TRBV27
d_gene: TRBD1
j_gene: TRBJ2-5
CDR3aa: CASSLSADRLFVQTQYF

abundance: NA
v_gene: TRBV7-2
d_gene: NA
j_gene: TRBJ1-2
CDR3aa: CASSLFSGDGYTF

abundance: NA
v_gene: TRBV7-2
d_gene: TRBD1
j_gene: TRBJ1-2
CDR3aa: CASSLDRGKNYGYTF

abundance: NA
v_gene: TRBV18
d_gene: NA
j_gene: TRBJ2-3
CDR3aa: CASSPGQGPTDTQYF

abundance: NA
v_gene: TRBV6-1
d_gene: TRBD1
j_gene: TRBJ2-7
CDR3aa: CASSEAHRGYEQYF

abundance: NA
v_gene: TRBV19
d_gene: TRBD1
j_gene: TRBJ2-3
CDR3aa: CASSTPGGAETKPYF

abundance: NA
v_gene: TRBV4-1
d_gene: TRBD2
j_gene: TRBJ2-7
CDR3aa: CASSQSGTRSYEQYF

abundance: NA
v_gene: TRBV7-9
d_gene: NA
j_gene: TRBJ2-2
CDR3aa: CASSLDPRQRTGELFF

abundance: NA
v_gene: TRBV11-2
d_gene: NA
j_gene: TRBJ1-3
CDR3aa: CASSPVGSGNTIYF

abundance: NA
v_gene: TRBV28
d_gene: TRBD1
j_gene: TRBJ1-2
CDR3aa: CASRRGTGSGYTF

abundance: NA
v_gene: TRBV10-3
d_gene: NA
j_gene: TRBJ2-5
CDR3aa: CAISESAAGETQYF

abundance: NA
v_gene: TRBV7-6
d_gene: TRBD2
j_gene: TRBJ2-3
CDR3aa: CASRRTSGGKQYF

abundance: NA
v_gene: TRBV4-1
d_gene: TRBD1
j_gene: TRBJ2-4
CDR3aa: CASGTGEGIQYF

abundance: NA
v_gene: TRBV6-6
d_gene: TRBD1
j_gene: TRBJ1-5
CDR3aa: CASSSRQGVFQPQHF

abundance: few
v_gene: TRBV18
d_gene: TRBD1
j_gene: TRBJ1-1
CDR3aa: CASSPSRGQGTEAFF

abundance: NA
v_gene: TRBV10-3
d_gene: TRBD1
j_gene: TRBJ1-1
CDR3aa: CAISETGGTEAFF

abundance: NA
v_gene: TRBV11-2
d_gene: TRBD1
j_gene: TRBJ1-2
CDR3aa: CASSSGQDYGYTF

abundance: NA
v_gene: TRBV29-1
d_gene: TRBD1
j_gene: TRBJ1-1
CDR3aa: CSVRDSYTEAFF

abundance: NA
v_gene: TRBV2
d_gene: TRBD1
j_gene: TRBJ1-5
CDR3aa: CASSGQGGNQPQHF

abundance: NA
v_gene: TRBV15
d_gene: NA
j_gene: TRBJ1-5
CDR3aa: CATGSGAKNSNQPQHF

abundance: NA
v_gene: TRBV20-1
d_gene: NA
j_gene: TRBJ2-7
CDR3aa: CSATVFYEQYF

abundance: NA
v_gene: TRBV7-6
d_gene: NA
j_gene: TRBJ1-4
CDR3aa: CASSSFWGISTNEKLFF

abundance: once
v_gene: TRBV4-1
d_gene: NA
j_gene: TRBJ1-4
CDR3aa: CASSYDLFNEKLFF

abundance: once
v_gene: TRBV2
d_gene: NA
j_gene: TRBJ1-2
CDR3aa: CASRGYHGYTF

abundance: NA
v_gene: TRBV6-4
d_gene: NA
j_gene: TRBJ2-5
CDR3aa: CASSDNYGETQYF

abundance: NA
v_gene: TRBV11-2
d_gene: NA
j_gene: TRBJ2-7
CDR3aa: CASSSRQLSSYEQYF

abundance: NA
v_gene: TRBV28
d_gene: NA
j_gene: TRBJ1-5
CDR3aa: CATTLQGPYSNQPQHF

abundance: NA
v_gene: TRBV5-4
d_gene: NA
j_gene: TRBJ2-2
CDR3aa: CASSGRGNTGELFF

abundance: NA
v_gene: TRBV5-1
d_gene: TRBD1
j_gene: TRBJ1-1
CDR3aa: CASSFDRGRTLNTEAFF

abundance: NA
v_gene: TRBV28
d_gene: TRBD1
j_gene: TRBJ2-7
CDR3aa: CASRRDRGTSYEQYF

abundance: NA
v_gene: TRBV7-9
d_gene: NA
j_gene: TRBJ2-7
CDR3aa: CASSFAGTSYEQYF

abundance: medium-sized
v_gene: TRBV2
d_gene: TRBD1
j_gene: TRBJ2-7
CDR3aa: CASSRNPFSQGAATEQYF

abundance: NA
v_gene: TRBV7-9
d_gene: TRBD2
j_gene: TRBJ2-5
CDR3aa: CASSFPMTSLETQYF

abundance: few
v_gene: TRBV18
d_gene: NA
j_gene: TRBJ2-5
CDR3aa: CASSPGIGETQYF